The text below deals with one T cell receptor beta chain. Antigen: not known. Germline CDR1 reads MNHNY; CDR2 reads SVGAGI (reference sequence). The CDR3 sequence is 14 residues long. V was cut by 2 bases and J by 7 bases, with 14 bases left in between. TCRdb itself ran the reads through MiXCR, one entry per CDR3 protein. The sample has hundreds of thousands of distinct CDR3 sequences; roughly a tenth are singletons. This record belongs to a study of T cell repertoires in cytomegalovirus infection. Study-wide results and limits: The cumulative frequency of public TCR beta families distinguished individuals who carried CMV together with the relevant HLA.

The sequenced sample was PBMCs. The genes are TRBV6-6 and TRBJ2-5, with unresolved D. This receptor was taken from a human donor in good health (CMV status not recorded). Some clones in this sample may be carry-over from other donors' samples. This CDR3 reads CASSYEAAGVTQYF. In DNA form, the CDR3 reads TGTGCCAGCAGTTACGAAGCAGCTGGGGTGACCCAGTACTTC.